The clone carrying this T cell receptor (beta chain) has more than one count but fewer than ten. These data belong to a study of post-analysis software for immune sequencing data. Across the study: Some patients lacked subtype; others had relapsing-remitting, secondary progressive or progressive-relapsing disease.

Prepared TCR beta cDNA libraries contained unique molecular identifiers. Researchers reported a few hundred thousand cDNA molecules coming from approximately 1 to 10 million T cells. TCRdb fed the PCR reads into MiXCR, producing one record per CDR3 protein. The sample shows hundreds of thousands of distinct CDR3 sequences, roughly 27% of them seen only once. The sequenced sample was blood. The sequence was obtained from a girl aged 5-17 years with multiple sclerosis.

The CDR3 is CASKLGTLSSYEQYF. Written as DNA, the CDR3 is TGTGCCAGCAAGCTGGGCACTCTGAGCTCCTACGAGCAGTACTTC. V gene TRBV2 combines with J gene TRBJ2-7, with D uncertain. In germline, CDR1 is SNHLY, CDR2 FYNNEI. Trimming stripped 7 bases from V and 0 bases from J, with 16 bases between. The CDR3 is 15 amino acids.